This T cell receptor beta chain was sequenced during a study of T cell responses to AZD1222 COVID-19 vaccine. Method: immunoSEQ multiplex PCR; TCRdb's copy keeps in-frame clones and lacks some. Of approximately 140,000 clones in the sample, 93% were seen once. In regard to this clone: Its antigen is as yet unknown.

Broader study findings: The study identified only five or six AZD1222 recipients as seropositive at baseline.

The TCR was taken from an adult in good health. The source was peripheral blood, collected on day 0 of AZD1222 vaccination.

In DNA, the CDR3 is TGTGCCAGGGCCGACAGGGAAGGGGACAATGAGCAGTTCTTC. Protein: CARADREGDNEQFF. This sequence joins TRBV2 and TRBJ2-1; 7 bases align to TRBD1. This CDR3 region has 14 residues. The V gene end was trimmed by 9 bases and the J gene end by 5 bases; junction bases not matched to a gene: 10. The germline CDR1 and CDR2 sequences are SNHLY and FYNNEI.